Each of the 10 T cell receptor beta chains below was sequenced from the same sample in a study of human T cells and chemical hapten exposure. Time point reported: patch test 2, 6 weeks after DPC sensitization. Treatment described: therapeutic diphenylcyclopropenone sensitization with weekly scalp DPC. TCRdb recomputed calls from the RACE reads with MiXCR, one row per CDR3 protein. Of over 40,000 distinct CDR3 sequences listed, around 3.2% were seen once; the top ten hold approximately 6.7%. Sequences were derived from whole blood, sampled in connection with sensitization to the hapten diphenylcyclopropenone (DPC). The receptors here all came from a man aged 40-49 years with alopecia areata. Some clones in this sample may be carry-over from other donors' samples.

At least ten counts were recorded for this clonotype. V usage is TRBV25-1 and J usage is TRBJ2-1; D is ambiguous. Trimming took off 0 bases at V and 1 base at J, with 7 bases between the two ends. CDR3 length: 15 amino acids. Germline V gives CDR1 MGHDK, CDR2 SYGVNS. The DNA for the CDR3 is TGTGCCAGCAGTGAATATAGTCGGTCCTACAATGAGCAGTTCTTC. It codes for CASSEYSRSYNEQFF. The full variable domain, its missing parts supplied by reference TRBV25-1 and TRBJ2-1, is EADIYQTPRYLVIGTGKKITLECSQTMGHDKMYWYQQDPGMELHLIHYSYGVNSTEKGDLSSESTVSRIRTEHFPLTLESARPSHTSQYLCASSEYSRSYNEQFFGPGTRLTVL.

This clonotype occurred many times. The chain recombines TRBV28 with TRBJ2-7; no definite D call. This CDR3 region has 12 residues. V lost 5 bases to trimming and J lost 6 bases, with 11 bases between them. Germline loops: CDR1 MDHEN, CDR2 SYDVKM. As DNA, the CDR3 is TGTGCCAGCAGTCCTGGTTTATCCGAGCAGTACTTC. Protein product: CASSPGLSEQYF.

This clonotype was observed many times. The rearrangement joins TRBV6-2 or TRBV6-3 to TRBJ1-5; tentatively, D is TRBD1 (6 bases). Trimming removed 6 bases at V and 11 bases at J, with 29 bases between. Germline lookup yields CDR1 MNHEY and CDR2 SVGEGT. This CDR3 contains 17 residues. Here the CDR3 DNA reads TGTGCCAGCAGCCCCTCGGCAGGGGTAGGAAGGACAAAGACCCAGCATTTT. This encodes CASSPSAGVGRTKTQHF.

This clonotype has at least ten counts. CDR3 nucleotide sequence: TGCGCCAGCAGCTTTGGCGGGAGCTCCTACGAGCAGTACTTC. It is translated as CASSFGGSSYEQYF. The chain links TRBV5-1 to TRBJ2-7; TRBD2 matches 7 bases. The CDR3 is made up of 14 amino acids. The germline V gene encodes CDR1 SGHRS and CDR2 YFSETQ. The junction had 2 bases not matched to a gene; V was cut back by 2 bases and J by 0 bases.

This clonotype was counted ten times or more. The V call is TRBV6-5, the J call TRBJ1-1; D perhaps matches TRBD1 (5 bases). The CDR3 covers 16 residues. Germline values: CDR1 MNHEY, CDR2 SVGAGI. V dropped 6 bases and J dropped 5 bases, with 22 bases sitting between them. The CDR3 loop reads CASRPPRGGKGTEAFF. Written as DNA, the CDR3 is TGTGCCAGCAGACCCCCACGCGGGGGGAAGGGAACTGAAGCTTTCTTT.

This clonotype showed up many times. The rearrangement uses TRBV6-2 or TRBV6-3 and TRBJ2-4; D is ambiguous. Looked up from germline, CDR1 is MNHEY and CDR2 is SVGEGT. V was cut by 6 bases and J by 0 bases, with 6 bases left in between. This CDR3 spans 13 amino acids. As DNA, the CDR3 is TGTGCCAGCAGGCCGGCAGCCAAAAACATTCAGTACTTC. Translating gives CASRPAAKNIQYF.

This clonotype has at least ten counts. The chain links TRBV20-1 to TRBJ2-1; 9 positions match TRBD2. Looked up from germline, CDR1 is DFQATT and CDR2 is SNEGSKA (reference sequence). The V gene end was trimmed by 1 base and the J gene end by 5 bases; junction bases not matched to a gene: 6. The CDR3 consists of 15 residues. Here the CDR3 reads CSARVAGGPNNEQFF. CDR3 bases: TGCAGTGCTAGAGTGGCGGGAGGGCCTAACAATGAGCAGTTCTTC.

This clonotype occurred many times. The V gene is TRBV20-1, the J gene TRBJ2-7; perhaps TRBD1 as D (5 bases). V was shortened by 0 bases and J by 1 base, with 7 bases between the two germline ends. This CDR3 is built from 13 residues. Germline V gives CDR1 DFQATT, CDR2 SNEGSKA (reference sequence). CDR3 sequence (DNA): TGCAGTGCTAGAGAAAAGGGGTCCTACGAGCAGTACTTC. It specifies CSAREKGSYEQYF.

The table lists this clonotype with many counts. This sequence joins TRBV28 and TRBJ2-3; tentatively, D is TRBD1 or TRBD2 (5 bases each). V was clipped by 3 bases and J by 1 base, with 8 bases between them. The CDR3 extends over 14 amino acids. Germline CDR1 is MDHEN and CDR2 is SYDVKM. For the CDR3, the DNA is TGTGCCAGCAGTTTGATGGGGGGCACAGATACGCAGTATTTT. It is translated as CASSLMGGTDTQYF.

There are many counts of this clonotype. The V and J genes are TRBV28 and TRBJ2-7; 8 nucleotides match TRBD2. Unmatched junction bases numbered 9, after V lost 10 bases and J lost 1 base. Looked up from germline, CDR1 is MDHEN and CDR2 is SYDVKM. The CDR3 length is 14 residues. CDR3: CATDGTSVSYEQYF. CDR3 DNA sequence: TGTGCCACCGATGGGACTAGTGTATCCTACGAGCAGTACTTC.